This T cell receptor beta chain originates from a study of shared clonotypes between healthy human individuals. To note about this clone: This sample includes further DNA sequences coding for the same CDR3.

The DNA input per sorted-subset replicate PCR was 200 ng, corresponding to tens of thousands of T cell genomes. Using immunoSEQ multiplex PCR, the repertoire was profiled, and TCRdb retains in-frame clones only, with some absent. The sample lists 900,000 to 1,200,000 clones, about four fifths occurring once. Germline V gene lookup returns CDR1 SGHRS and CDR2 YFSETQ. This CDR3 is 12 amino acids long. V was pared by 0 bases and J by 8 bases, with 6 bases between. The sample comprised memory CD4+ T cells from PBMCs. Subset meaning: CD45RA-negative fraction. This receptor was taken from a man aged 18 to 29 in good health. Some clones in this sample may be carry-over from other donors' samples. The chain links TRBV5-1 to TRBJ2-1; D is unclear. DNA for the CDR3: TGCGCCAGCAGCTTGGGCTGGGATGAGCAGTTCTTC. Translating gives CASSLGWDEQFF.